One TCR beta chain is described in this entry. This clone was seen a single time. It lacks a known antigen. Within one base of it there is no much larger clone, and no base qualities were kept. V loses 3 bases, J loses 1 base, and the germline ends lie 6 bases apart. The CDR3 runs 13 amino acids, cysteine and phenylalanine included. The retained sequence is limited to the CDR3, 39 bases, with the frame set at the first base. The germline V gene (reference sequence) sets CDR1 to LNHNV and CDR2 to YYDKDF. This specimen belongs to a study of long-term antiretroviral therapy in people with HIV (dated by TCRdb to the early 2020s). General notes on the study: The earliest samples were collected about a decade before the 2015 WHO recommendation for immediate ART, when ART was typically delayed until CD4 counts fell. A total of 192 cryopreserved PBMC samples were contributed to the cohort by 30 adults with confirmed HIV infection, with samples collected serially over a mean of roughly six years (range 1-12). No cross-contamination during QIAcube processing was seen in test extractions of a monoclonal T-cell line run alongside about 33 polyclonal samples. This retrospective serial study examined whether starting ART and sustained HIV suppression were associated with changes in the composition and diversity of the TRB repertoire in peripheral blood. Among the roughly 30 participants with HIV, approximately 10 were female.

To be included, a participant needed at least one PBMC sample from before ART initiation plus at least two post-ART samples. Every participant with HIV received treatment in the United States of America. Before DNA extraction, cryopreserved samples of roughly 1-11 million PBMC were thawed and then washed. At the time of the earliest PBMC sample, participants with HIV were aged between about 20 and 54 years. Each participant contributed PBMC samples from 1-4 timepoints before ART initiation and 2-8 timepoints after ART initiation, with a median of 7 samples. Serial HIV viral load, CD4+ T-cell count, ART history and demographic data were obtained for every participant. Using a Qiagen kit on a QIAcube, genomic DNA was extracted from unsorted PBMC, with samples processed in batches of 12. The immunoSEQ hsTCRB v3.0 assay was used at survey level resolution for TRB variable region sequencing. The targeted TRB sequencing depth was about 40,000-55,000 T-cell genomes per sample. An Illumina MiSeq with a v3 150-cycle kit was used to sequence the pooled TRB libraries. In the authors' own workflow: Repertoire analysis was run in R within a reproducible Nextflow workflow that covered QC, data transformation and analysis. LymphoSeq2, an R package for exploring AIRR-Seq data, was used to implement custom analyses. A few samples that produced fewer than 5000 total TRB sequences were removed, so 150 to 200 HIV repertoires were analyzed. Among the 170 to 200 retained HIV repertoires, 55 to 65 were collected before ART initiation and 120 to 140 were collected after ART initiation. Repertoires were downsampled to 5000 TRB nucleotide sequences, and summary statistics were averaged over 100 downsampling iterations. TRB sequences were retained for analysis only if CDR3 regions of at least seven amino acids were present. A Shannon entropy-derived clonality score and the Gini coefficient were used to measure diversity. In the repertoire networks, any two of the top 5000 CDR3 amino acid sequences were connected whenever the two sequences differed by an edit distance of one. For TRB CDR3 amino acid sequences, GLIPH2 was used to predict antigen specificity groups and MHC restriction. To flag known associations with CMV, EBV, HIV or tissue antigens, CDR3 amino acid sequences were compared against VDJdb and McPAS-TCR. Pre-ART, post-ART and control groups were compared with Wilcoxon signed-rank tests and Holm-Bonferroni correction. The table was pulled from immuneACCESS by TCRdb, which kept in-frame rearrangements only. Such tables lose some clones; where checked, under half of the loss comes from unresolved V genes, and the rest has no known cause. V and J calls plus clone size are reproduced from that table; the DNA served to infer D and trimming. The table for this sample lists roughly 26,000 clones; roughly 94% of them were counted only once. The biggest ten clones account for less than 2.5% of the sample.

General study outcomes and caveats: HIV repertoires had narrower CDR3 length ranges than controls, and the network structure suggested an antigen-experienced repertoire that shifted only slightly toward naive after ART. Because pre-ART samples had limited cell numbers, unsorted PBMC were profiled rather than sorted CD4+ and CD8+ T cells. The samples span the years 2004 to 2017, and the ART regimens used at that time may not be as effective as current regimens. Limited PBMC availability meant only the TCR beta chain was sequenced, without alpha chain pairing. Expanded TRB clones identified before ART initiation dominated the repertoire across all time points, though the dominance fluctuated and decreased in many PLHIV after ART. Inferences about post-ART repertoire changes were limited because no data were available on ART adherence, viral resistance or therapy changes. A significant increase in TRB diversity was found to be associated with ART initiation, although TRB diversity was observed to remain significantly below that of transplant donor controls even after long-term ART.

The clonotype was recovered from a woman aged 50 to 60 with HIV. The sequence links TRBV15 to TRBJ1-1, with no confidently assigned D gene. This specimen consisted of unsorted PBMCs, obtained more than 4.7 years after starting antiretroviral therapy. The nucleotide sequence reads as follows: TGTGCCACCAGCAGTGGTCAGAACACTGAAGCTTTCTTT. This sequence encodes CATSSGQNTEAFF.